Given below is one TCR beta chain in context. Its antigen is unidentified. Unmatched junction bases numbered 2, after V lost 3 bases and J lost 1 base. This CDR3 is 15 amino acids long. Germline V gene data show CDR1 as LNHDA and CDR2 as SQIVND (reference sequence). The PCR employed 60 Vbeta primers together with 13 Jbeta primers. The table came from immunoSEQ multiplex PCR; TCRdb's copy has only in-frame clones and leaves some out. Of about 190,000 clones in the sample, 70% to 75% were seen once. This specimen belongs to a study of cytomegalovirus exposure and HLA in healthy donors. General study results and limits: Among the CMV-associated chains, a few were confirmed in vitro as specific for CMV antigens.

The sample taken for sequencing was PBMCs. The clonotype comes from a woman between 25 and 40 years old in good health and CMV-seropositive. V gene TRBV19 combines with J gene TRBJ2-4; 8 positions match TRBD1. CDR3 region: CASSIQGAAKNIQYF. The CDR3 DNA follows: TGTGCCAGTAGTATTCAGGGGGCGGCCAAAAACATTCAGTACTTC.